Listed below are T cell receptor beta chains from one sample, sequenced in a study of shared clonotypes between healthy human individuals. This table comes from immunoSEQ multiplex PCR, and its TCRdb copy is limited to in-frame clones, with some not included. The sample records 1.4 million to 1.5 million clones, roughly 95% being singletons. The source material was naive CD4+ T cells sorted from blood. Receptors originate from a man aged 30 to 39 in good health. Both conserved end residues are part of each CDR3. A D gene is named only where the DNA matches it firmly. A clone size is listed for some rows: how often the clone was seen (once, few, many), or a class if it is expanded.

V	D	size	J	CDR3	DNA
TRBV5-8	-	-	TRBJ2-3	CASSRPGVGTDTQYF	TGTGCCAGCAGCCGGCCGGGGGTCGGCACAGATACGCAGTATTTT
TRBV11-2	TRBD2	-	TRBJ2-5	CASSHRTGGYAETQYF	TGTGCCAGCAGTCACCGTACGGGGGGGTATGCGGAGACCCAGTACTTC
TRBV21-1	-	-	TRBJ2-7	CASSKDLASQTYEQYF	TGTGCCAGCAGCAAAGATTTGGCCAGCCAAACCTACGAGCAGTACTTC
TRBV27	-	-	TRBJ2-1	CASSSEYESNEQFF	TGTGCCAGCAGTTCCGAGTACGAGTCCAATGAGCAGTTCTTC
TRBV25-1	TRBD1	-	TRBJ2-2	CASTGQGYTGELFF	TGTGCCAGCACCGGACAGGGGTACACCGGGGAGCTGTTTTTT
TRBV5-4	TRBD2	-	TRBJ2-1	CASSLVPAGGGGGNEQFF	TGTGCCAGCAGCTTGGTCCCAGCGGGAGGAGGGGGAGGCAATGAGCAGTTCTTC
TRBV10-2	TRBD2	-	TRBJ2-1	CASSEPGLNNEQFF	TGCGCCAGCAGTGAGCCGGGACTAAACAATGAGCAGTTCTTC
TRBV5-4	TRBD2	-	TRBJ2-1	CASSLTAGVGYENNEQFF	TGTGCCAGCAGCTTGACAGCGGGAGTAGGGTATGAGAACAATGAGCAGTTCTTC
TRBV5-5	-	-	TRBJ2-1	CASSLPGDEQFF	TGTGCCAGCAGCTTGCCAGGGGATGAGCAGTTCTTC
TRBV5-1	TRBD1	-	TRBJ2-1	CASSLRTGSYNEQFF	TGCGCCAGCAGCTTGAGGACAGGGTCCTACAATGAGCAGTTCTTC
TRBV7-9	-	once	TRBJ2-7	CASSFVGGSYEQYF	TGTGCCAGCAGCTTTGTAGGGGGCTCCTACGAGCAGTACTTC
TRBV27	-	-	TRBJ2-5	CASSLSWTEQETQYF	TGTGCCAGCAGTTTATCGTGGACAGAACAAGAGACCCAGTACTTC
TRBV7-8	-	-	TRBJ2-2	CASSPDRTNTGELFF	TGTGCCAGCAGCCCGGACAGAACGAACACCGGGGAGCTGTTTTTT
TRBV9	-	-	TRBJ2-1	CASSAELDRDGFYNEQFF	TGTGCCAGCAGCGCCGAATTAGACCGGGACGGATTCTACAATGAGCAGTTCTTC
TRBV7-9	-	-	TRBJ2-1	CASSWGDTYNEQFF	TGTGCCAGCAGCTGGGGGGACACCTACAATGAGCAGTTCTTC